This T cell receptor (beta chain) was sequenced during a study of blood T cell repertoires in COVID-19. Study-wide context: The samples span acute and convalescent COVID-19 from the United States, Italy and Spain. Sources were T cells, B-cell-depleted T cells, or PBMCs; the material itself was cDNA or gDNA.

Germline-derived CDR1 and CDR2 are WSHSY and SAAADI. V dropped 4 bases and J dropped 2; count of bases not matched to a gene: 5. The CDR3 covers 14 residues. Measured with immunoSEQ multiplex PCR; TCRdb has only the in-frame clones, and not every one. The sample has 170,000 or so clones, approximately 84% seen once; the top ten hold around an eighth. This TCR derives from a man in his late teens or twenties with active or convalescent COVID-19. The sequenced sample consisted of peripheral blood. The J gene is TRBJ2-7, the V gene TRBV10-2; 7 bases align to TRBD1. CDR3 in DNA: TGCGCCAGCAGTGGAGGGCAGGGGGCCTACGAGCAGTACTTC. This sequence encodes CASSGGQGAYEQYF.